This T cell receptor beta chain was documented in a study of cytomegalovirus exposure and HLA in healthy donors. The germline gives CDR1 SGHDT, CDR2 YYEEEE. Germline trimming cut 0 bases from V and 7 bases from J; bases unmatched to any gene: 3. The CDR3 loop spans 14 amino acids. Measured with immunoSEQ multiplex PCR; TCRdb has only the in-frame clones, and not every one. This sample has 55,000 to 65,000 clones; around 90% occur once, and the top ten carry over 0.95%. The donors were part of the approximately 130-subject validation cohort, which stood apart from the roughly 670-subject first cohort.

This receptor was obtained from a man between 18 and 29 years old in good health and CMV-seronegative. The chain links TRBV5-6 to TRBJ1-4, with TRBD1 matching 7 bases. The source material was PBMCs. The CDR3 sequence: CASSLGRGVEKLFF. The CDR3 nucleotides read TGTGCCAGCAGCTTGGGCAGGGGGGTTGAAAAACTGTTTTTT.